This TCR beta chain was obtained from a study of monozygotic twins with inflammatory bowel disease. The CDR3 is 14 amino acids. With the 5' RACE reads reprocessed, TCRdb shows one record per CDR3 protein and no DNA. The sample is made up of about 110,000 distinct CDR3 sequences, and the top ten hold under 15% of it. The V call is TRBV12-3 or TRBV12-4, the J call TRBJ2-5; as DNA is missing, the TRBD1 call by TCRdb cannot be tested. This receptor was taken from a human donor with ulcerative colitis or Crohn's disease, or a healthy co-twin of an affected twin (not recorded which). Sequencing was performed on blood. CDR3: CASSSLQGVWPQYF.